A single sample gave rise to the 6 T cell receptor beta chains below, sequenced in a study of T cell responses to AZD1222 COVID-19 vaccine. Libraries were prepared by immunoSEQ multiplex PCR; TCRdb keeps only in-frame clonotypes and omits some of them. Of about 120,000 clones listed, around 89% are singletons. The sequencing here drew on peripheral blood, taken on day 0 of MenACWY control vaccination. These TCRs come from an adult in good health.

The CDR3 sequence is CASGTGDEQYF. As DNA, the CDR3 is TGTGCCAGCGGGACAGGGGACGAGCAGTACTTC. The rearrangement uses TRBV4-2 and TRBJ2-7; 10 bases are a match to TRBD1. Germline CDR1 reads LGHNA; CDR2 reads YNFKEQ. The CDR3 totals 11 residues. The trim removed 8 bases at V and 5 bases at J, leaving 0 bases unmatched.

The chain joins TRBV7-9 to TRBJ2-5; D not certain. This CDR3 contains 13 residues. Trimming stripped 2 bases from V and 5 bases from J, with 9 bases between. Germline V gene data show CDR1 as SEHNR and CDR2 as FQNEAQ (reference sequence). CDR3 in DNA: TGTGCCAGCAGCTTAAGTCATTTTGAGACCCAGTACTTC. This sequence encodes CASSLSHFETQYF.

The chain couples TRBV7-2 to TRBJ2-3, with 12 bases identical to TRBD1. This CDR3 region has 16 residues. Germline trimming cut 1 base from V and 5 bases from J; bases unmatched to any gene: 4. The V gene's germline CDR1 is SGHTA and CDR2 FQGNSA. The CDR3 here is CASSLVGQGARDTQYF. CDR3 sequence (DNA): TGTGCCAGCAGCTTAGTGGGACAGGGGGCAAGAGATACGCAGTATTTT.

The CDR3 DNA reads as TGTGCCAGCAGTTTAGGTACAGGGGTGGATGGCTACACCTTC. It encodes CASSLGTGVDGYTF. The chain combines TRBV27 with TRBJ1-2; 7 positions agree with TRBD1. This CDR3 comprises 14 residues. The V and J ends lost 2 bases and 6 bases, in that order; junction bases with no gene match: 6. Germline CDR1 MNHEY, CDR2 SMNVEV (reference sequence).

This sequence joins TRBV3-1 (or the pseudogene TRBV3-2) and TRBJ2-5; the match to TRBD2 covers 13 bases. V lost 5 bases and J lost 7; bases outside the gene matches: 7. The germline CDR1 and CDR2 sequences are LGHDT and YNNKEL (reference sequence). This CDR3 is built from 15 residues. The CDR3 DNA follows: TGTGCCAGCAGCTTACTAGCGGGAGGGCCGGGGACCCAGTACTTC. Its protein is CASSLLAGGPGTQYF.

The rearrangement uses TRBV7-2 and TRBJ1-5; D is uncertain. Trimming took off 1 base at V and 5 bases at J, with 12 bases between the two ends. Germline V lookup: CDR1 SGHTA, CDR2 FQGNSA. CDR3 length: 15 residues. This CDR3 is CASSLGTRWDQPQHF. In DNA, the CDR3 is TGTGCCAGCAGCTTAGGTACAAGGTGGGATCAGCCCCAGCATTTT.